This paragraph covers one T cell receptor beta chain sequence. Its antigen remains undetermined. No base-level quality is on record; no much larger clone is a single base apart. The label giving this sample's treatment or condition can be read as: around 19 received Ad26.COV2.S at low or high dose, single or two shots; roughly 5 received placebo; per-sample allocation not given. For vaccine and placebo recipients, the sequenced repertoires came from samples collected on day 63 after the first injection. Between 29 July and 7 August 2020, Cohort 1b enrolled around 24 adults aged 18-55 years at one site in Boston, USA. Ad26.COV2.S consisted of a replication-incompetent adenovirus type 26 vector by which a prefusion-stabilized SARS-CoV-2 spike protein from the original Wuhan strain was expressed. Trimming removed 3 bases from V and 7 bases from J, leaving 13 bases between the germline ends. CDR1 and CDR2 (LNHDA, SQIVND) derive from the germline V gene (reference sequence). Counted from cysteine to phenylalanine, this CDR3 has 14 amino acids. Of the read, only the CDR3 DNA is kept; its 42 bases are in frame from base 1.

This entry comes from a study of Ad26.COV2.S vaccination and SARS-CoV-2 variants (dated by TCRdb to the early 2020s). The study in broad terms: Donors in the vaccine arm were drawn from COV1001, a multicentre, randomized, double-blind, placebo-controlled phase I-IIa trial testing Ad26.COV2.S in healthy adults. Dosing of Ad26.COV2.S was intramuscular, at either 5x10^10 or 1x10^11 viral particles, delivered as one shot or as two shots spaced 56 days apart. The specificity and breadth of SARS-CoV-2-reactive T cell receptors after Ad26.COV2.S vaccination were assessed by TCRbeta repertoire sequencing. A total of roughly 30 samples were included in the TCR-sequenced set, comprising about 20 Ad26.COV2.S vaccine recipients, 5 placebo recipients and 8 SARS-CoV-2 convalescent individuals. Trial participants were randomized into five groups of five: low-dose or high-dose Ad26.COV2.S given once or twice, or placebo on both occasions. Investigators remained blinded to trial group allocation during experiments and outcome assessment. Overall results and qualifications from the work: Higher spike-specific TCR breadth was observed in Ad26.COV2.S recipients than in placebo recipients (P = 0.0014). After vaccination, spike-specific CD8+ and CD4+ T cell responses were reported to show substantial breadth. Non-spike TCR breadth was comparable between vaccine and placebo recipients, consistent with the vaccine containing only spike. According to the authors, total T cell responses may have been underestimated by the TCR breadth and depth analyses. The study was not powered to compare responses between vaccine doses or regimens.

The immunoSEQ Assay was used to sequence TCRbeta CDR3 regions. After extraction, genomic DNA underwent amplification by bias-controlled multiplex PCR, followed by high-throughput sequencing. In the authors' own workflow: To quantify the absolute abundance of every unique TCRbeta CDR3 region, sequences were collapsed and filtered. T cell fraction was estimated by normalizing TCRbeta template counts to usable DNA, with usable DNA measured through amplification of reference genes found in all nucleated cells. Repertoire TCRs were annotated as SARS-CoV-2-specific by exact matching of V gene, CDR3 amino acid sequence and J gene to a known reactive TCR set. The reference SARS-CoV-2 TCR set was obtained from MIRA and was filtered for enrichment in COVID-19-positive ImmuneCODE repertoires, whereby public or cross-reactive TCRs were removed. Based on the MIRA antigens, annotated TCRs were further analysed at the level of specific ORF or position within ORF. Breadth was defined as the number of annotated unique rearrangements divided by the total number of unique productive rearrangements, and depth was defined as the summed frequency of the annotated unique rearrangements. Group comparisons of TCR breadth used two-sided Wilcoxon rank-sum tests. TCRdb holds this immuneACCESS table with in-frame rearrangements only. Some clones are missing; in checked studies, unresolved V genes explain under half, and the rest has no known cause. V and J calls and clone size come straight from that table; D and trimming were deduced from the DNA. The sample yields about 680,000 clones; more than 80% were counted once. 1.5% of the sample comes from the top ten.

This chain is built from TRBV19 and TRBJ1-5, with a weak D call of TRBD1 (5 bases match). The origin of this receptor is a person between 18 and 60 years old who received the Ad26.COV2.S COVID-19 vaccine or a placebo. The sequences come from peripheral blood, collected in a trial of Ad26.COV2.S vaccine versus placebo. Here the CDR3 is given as CASSIGEGIQPQHF. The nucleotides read TGTGCCAGTAGTATTGGGGAGGGGATACAGCCCCAGCATTTT.